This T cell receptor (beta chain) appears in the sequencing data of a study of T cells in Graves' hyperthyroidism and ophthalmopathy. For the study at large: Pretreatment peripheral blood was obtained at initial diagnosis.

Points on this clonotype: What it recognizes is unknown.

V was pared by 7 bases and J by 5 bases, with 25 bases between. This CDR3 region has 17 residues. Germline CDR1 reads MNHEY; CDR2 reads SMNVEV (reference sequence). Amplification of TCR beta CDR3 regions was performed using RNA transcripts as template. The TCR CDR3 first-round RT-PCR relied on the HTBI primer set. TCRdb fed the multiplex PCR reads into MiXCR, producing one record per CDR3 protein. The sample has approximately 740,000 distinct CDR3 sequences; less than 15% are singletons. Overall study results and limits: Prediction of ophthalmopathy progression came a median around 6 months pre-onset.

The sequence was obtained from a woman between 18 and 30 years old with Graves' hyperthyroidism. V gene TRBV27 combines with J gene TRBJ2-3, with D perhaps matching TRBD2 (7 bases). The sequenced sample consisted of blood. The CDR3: CASNYSPGASGEDTQYF. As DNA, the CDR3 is TGTGCCAGCAATTATTCACCAGGGGCTAGCGGAGAAGATACGCAGTATTTT.